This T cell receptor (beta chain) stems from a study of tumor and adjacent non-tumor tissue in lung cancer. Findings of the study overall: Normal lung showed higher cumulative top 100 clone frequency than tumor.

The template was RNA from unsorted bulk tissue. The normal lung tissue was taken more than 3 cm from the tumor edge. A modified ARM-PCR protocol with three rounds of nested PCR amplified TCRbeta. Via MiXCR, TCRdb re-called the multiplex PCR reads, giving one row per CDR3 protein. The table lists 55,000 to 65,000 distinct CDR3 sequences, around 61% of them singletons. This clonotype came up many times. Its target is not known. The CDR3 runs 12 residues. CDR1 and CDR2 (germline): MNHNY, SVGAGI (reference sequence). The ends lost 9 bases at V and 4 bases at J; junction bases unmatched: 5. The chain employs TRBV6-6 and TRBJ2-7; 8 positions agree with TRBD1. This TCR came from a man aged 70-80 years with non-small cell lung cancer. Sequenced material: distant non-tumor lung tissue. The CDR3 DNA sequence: TGTGCCAGTTCCAGGGGGCAATACGAGCAGTACTTC. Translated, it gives CASSRGQYEQYF.